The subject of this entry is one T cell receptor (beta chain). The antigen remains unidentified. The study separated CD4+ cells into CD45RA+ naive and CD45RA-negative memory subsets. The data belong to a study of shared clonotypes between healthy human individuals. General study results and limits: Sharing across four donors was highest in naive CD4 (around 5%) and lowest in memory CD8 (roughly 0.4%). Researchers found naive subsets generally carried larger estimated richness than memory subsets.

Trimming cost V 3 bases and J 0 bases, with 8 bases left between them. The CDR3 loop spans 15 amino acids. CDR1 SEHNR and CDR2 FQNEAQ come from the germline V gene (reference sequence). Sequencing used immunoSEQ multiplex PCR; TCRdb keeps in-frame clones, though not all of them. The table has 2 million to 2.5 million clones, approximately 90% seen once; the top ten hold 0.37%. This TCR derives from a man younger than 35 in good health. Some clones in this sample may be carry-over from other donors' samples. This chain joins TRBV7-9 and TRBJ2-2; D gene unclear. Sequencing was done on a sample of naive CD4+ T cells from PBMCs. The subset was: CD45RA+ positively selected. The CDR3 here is CASSFNTANTGELFF. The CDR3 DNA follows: TGTGCCAGCAGCTTCAATACGGCGAACACCGGGGAGCTGTTTTTT.